One sample yielded the 10 T cell receptor beta chains listed below, sequenced in a study of cytomegalovirus exposure and HLA in healthy donors. Both 60 Vbeta primers and 13 Jbeta primers went into the PCR. The table came from immunoSEQ multiplex PCR; TCRdb's copy has only in-frame clones and leaves some out. The table records roughly 200,000 clones, more than 65% of them present only once. Specimen: PBMCs. These receptors were obtained from a man aged 18 to 30 in good health and CMV-seronegative.

This clone turned up a few times. The chain combines TRBV5-4 with TRBJ2-7; TRBD1 is a possible D gene (5 bases). This CDR3 comprises 15 residues. Trimming took off 3 bases at V and 6 bases at J, with 19 bases between the two ends. From germline, CDR1 is SGHNT and CDR2 YYREEE (reference sequence). CDR3 coding DNA: TGTGCCAGCAGCTACAACGTAGGGCAGGGCCCCGAGCAGTACTTC. It codes for CASSYNVGQGPEQYF.

The V and J genes are TRBV5-1 and TRBJ1-5; 9 nucleotides align to TRBD1. V shed 10 bases, J shed 2 bases, and the junction held 13 bases outside the gene matches. The CDR3 loop spans 16 amino acids. CDR1 and CDR2 (germline): SGHRS, YFSETQ. CDR3 loop: CALKQGAGWGNQPQHF. CDR3 in DNA: TGCGCCCTAAAACAGGGGGCTGGTTGGGGCAATCAGCCCCAGCATTTT.

This clone showed up just once. This sequence joins TRBV6-5 and TRBJ1-6; D not resolved. Germline V gene data show CDR1 as MNHEY and CDR2 as SVGAGI. This CDR3 has 12 residues. V was clipped by 8 bases and J by 9 bases, with 11 bases between them. The CDR3 loop reads CASQDGFSPLHF. The DNA for the CDR3 is TGTGCCAGCCAAGACGGGTTTTCACCCCTCCACTTT.

In regard to this clone: Distinct nucleotide sequences in the sample also encode this CDR3. CDR3 sequence: CAWSRTPGFSGNTIYF. CDR3 in DNA: TGTGCCTGGAGCCGTACCCCCGGGTTCTCTGGAAACACCATATATTTT. The rearrangement uses TRBV30 and TRBJ1-3, with D uncertain. The CDR3 totals 16 residues. Germline assignment: CDR1 GTSNPN and CDR2 SVGIG (reference sequence). V lost 3 bases to trimming and J lost 0 bases, with 15 bases between them.

This clone has only one observation. The chain combines TRBV5-1 with TRBJ2-6; D possibly corresponds to TRBD2 (6 bases). With 2 bases removed from V and 4 bases from J, the gap between germline ends came to 13 bases. The CDR3 contains 16 residues. Germline V gene lookup returns CDR1 SGHRS and CDR2 YFSETQ. This CDR3 reads CASSFGGARGANVLTF. The CDR3 DNA is TGCGCCAGCAGCTTCGGAGGGGCCAGGGGGGCCAACGTCCTGACTTTC. Variable domain in full (rest from reference TRBV5-1 and TRBJ2-6): KAGVTQTPRYLIKTRGQQVTLSCSPISGHRSVSWYQQTPGQGLQFLFEYFSETQRNKGNFPGRFSGRQFSNSRSEMNVSTLELGDSALYLCASSFGGARGANVLTFGAGSRLTVL.

V is TRBV27 and J is TRBJ2-3; 7 bases line up with TRBD1. Germline V gives CDR1 MNHEY, CDR2 SMNVEV (reference sequence). This CDR3 comprises 15 residues. V lost 11 bases and J lost 5; bases outside the gene matches: 16. CDR3 region: CAAPPRTGDLDTQYF. CDR3 DNA sequence: TGTGCCGCCCCCCCCCGGACAGGCGATTTAGATACGCAGTATTTT.

The chain couples TRBV5-1 to TRBJ1-1, with D maybe TRBD1 (6 bases). Trimming took off 1 base at V and 1 base at J, with 8 bases between the two ends. The CDR3 is 14 residues long. CDR1 is SGHRS, CDR2 YFSETQ, per germline. The CDR3 region is CASSLRTENTEAFF. The CDR3, as DNA: TGCGCCAGCAGCTTGAGGACAGAGAACACTGAAGCTTTCTTT.

A single count supports this clone. V is TRBV9 and J is TRBJ1-1, with 9 positions matching TRBD1. CDR3 length: 15 residues. Trimming at V came to 4 bases and at J to 6 bases, leaving 10 bases not matched to a gene. Looked up from germline, CDR1 is SGDLS and CDR2 is YYNGEE. In nucleotides, the CDR3 is TGTGCCAGCAGCTCAGGGGGACAGGGTTTTTCTGAAGCTTTCTTT. It encodes CASSSGGQGFSEAFF.

This clone was observed a handful of times. The chain couples TRBV2 to TRBJ2-2; D remains unclear. Trimming took off 6 bases at V and 5 bases at J, with 10 bases between the two ends. CDR1 is SNHLY and CDR2 is FYNNEI in the germline V gene. This CDR3 has 13 residues. CDR3 amino acids: CASREIETGELFF. The CDR3 coding sequence is TGTGCCAGCAGGGAAATAGAGACCGGGGAGCTGTTTTTT.

J is TRBJ2-3 and V is TRBV30, with D tentatively TRBD2 (6 bases). In germline, CDR1 is GTSNPN, CDR2 SVGIG (reference sequence). Trimming removed 4 bases from V and 1 base from J, with 6 bases in between. The length of the CDR3 is 12 residues. The CDR3 protein is CAWTSGTDTQYF. CDR3 DNA: TGTGCCTGGACTAGCGGCACAGATACGCAGTATTTT.